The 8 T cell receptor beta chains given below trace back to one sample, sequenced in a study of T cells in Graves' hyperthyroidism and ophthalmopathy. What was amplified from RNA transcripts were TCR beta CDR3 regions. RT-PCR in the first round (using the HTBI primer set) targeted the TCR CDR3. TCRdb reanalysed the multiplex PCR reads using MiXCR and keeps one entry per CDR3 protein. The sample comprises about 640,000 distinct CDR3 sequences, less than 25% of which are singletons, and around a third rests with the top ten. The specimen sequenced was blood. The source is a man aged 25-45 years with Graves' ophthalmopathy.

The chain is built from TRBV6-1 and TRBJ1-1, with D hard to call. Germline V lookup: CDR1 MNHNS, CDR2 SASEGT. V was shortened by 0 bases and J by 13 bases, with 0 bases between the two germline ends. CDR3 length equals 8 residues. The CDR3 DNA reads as TGTGCCAGCAGTGAAGCTTTCTTT. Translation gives CASSEAFF.

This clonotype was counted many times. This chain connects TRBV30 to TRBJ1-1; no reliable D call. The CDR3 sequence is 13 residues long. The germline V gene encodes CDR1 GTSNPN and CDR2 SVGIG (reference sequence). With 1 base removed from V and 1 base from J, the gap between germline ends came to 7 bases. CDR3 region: CAWSGRPNTEAFF. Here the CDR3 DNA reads TGTGCCTGGAGTGGTCGCCCGAACACTGAAGCTTTCTTT.

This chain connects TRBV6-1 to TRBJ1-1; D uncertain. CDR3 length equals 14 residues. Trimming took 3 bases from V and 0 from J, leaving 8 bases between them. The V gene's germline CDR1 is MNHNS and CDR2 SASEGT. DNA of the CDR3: TGTGCCAGCAGTGACGACGGTCTGAACACTGAAGCTTTCTTT. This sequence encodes CASSDDGLNTEAFF.

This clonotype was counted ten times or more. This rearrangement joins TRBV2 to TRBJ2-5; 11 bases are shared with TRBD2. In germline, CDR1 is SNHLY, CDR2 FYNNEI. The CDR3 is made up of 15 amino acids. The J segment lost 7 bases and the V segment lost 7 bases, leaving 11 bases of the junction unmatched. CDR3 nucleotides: TGTGCCAGCACCTTTCGACTAGCGGGATTAGGGACCCAGTACTTC. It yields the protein CASTFRLAGLGTQYF. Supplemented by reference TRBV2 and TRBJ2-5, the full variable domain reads EPEVTQTPSHQVTQMGQEVILRCVPISNHLYFYWYRQILGQKVEFLVSFYNNEISEKSEIFDDQFSVERPDGSNFTLKIRSTKLEDSAMYFCASTFRLAGLGTQYFGPGTRLLVL.

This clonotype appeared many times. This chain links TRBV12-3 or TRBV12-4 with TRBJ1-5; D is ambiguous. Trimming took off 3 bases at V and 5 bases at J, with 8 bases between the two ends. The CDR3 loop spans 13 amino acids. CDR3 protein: CASSFAADQPQHF. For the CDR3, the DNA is TGTGCCAGCAGTTTCGCCGCGGATCAGCCCCAGCATTTT.

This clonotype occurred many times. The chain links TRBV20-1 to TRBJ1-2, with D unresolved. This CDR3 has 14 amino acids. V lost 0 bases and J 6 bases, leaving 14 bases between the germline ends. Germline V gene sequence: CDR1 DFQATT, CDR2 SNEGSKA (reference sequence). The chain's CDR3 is CSARDRDLPNGYTF. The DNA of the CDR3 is TGCAGTGCTAGAGATCGGGATTTACCGAATGGCTACACCTTC.

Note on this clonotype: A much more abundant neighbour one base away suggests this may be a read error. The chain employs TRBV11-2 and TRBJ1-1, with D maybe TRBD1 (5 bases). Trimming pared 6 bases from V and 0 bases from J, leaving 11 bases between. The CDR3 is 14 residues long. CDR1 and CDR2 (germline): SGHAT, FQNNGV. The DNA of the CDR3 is TGTGCCAGCAGTGATCACAGGATGAACACTGAAGCTTTCTTT. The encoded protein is CASSDHRMNTEAFF.

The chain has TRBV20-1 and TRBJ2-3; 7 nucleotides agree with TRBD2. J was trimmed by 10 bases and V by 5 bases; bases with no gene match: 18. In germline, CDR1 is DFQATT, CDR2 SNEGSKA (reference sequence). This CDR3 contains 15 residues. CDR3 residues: CSAAPRSGTIPPQYF. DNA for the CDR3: TGCAGTGCTGCCCCCCGGAGCGGGACTATTCCCCCGCAGTATTTT.